A single sample is the source of the 23 T cell receptor beta chains below, sequenced in a study of vaccination effects on CD4 cells after COVID-19. Their cognate antigens are unknown. Antigen-specific CD4+ T cells were first expanded with viral peptide pools by the ViraFEST assay and only then sequenced. Between days 9 and 11 of culture, CD4+ T cells were separated out. Vaccine administered to participants consisted of two doses of either BNT162b2 or mRNA-1273. Libraries were prepared by immunoSEQ multiplex PCR; TCRdb keeps only in-frame clonotypes and omits some of them. The sample has 20,000 to 25,000 clones; around 70% are singletons. This specimen was CD4+ T cells from PBMCs cultured with HCoV-NL63 spike peptides, taken after COVID-19 vaccination. The receptor set was obtained from a human donor who received a COVID-19 vaccine.

The chain joins TRBV4-1 to TRBJ1-2; D unresolved. CDR3 length equals 13 residues. Germline CDR1 is MGHRA and CDR2 is YSYEKL. Trimming shortened V by 0 bases and J by 7 bases, and 9 bases separated the two germline ends. In DNA form, the CDR3 reads TGCGCCAGCAGCCAAGACCATTTCGGTGGCTACACCTTC. This gives the protein CASSQDHFGGYTF.

The rearrangement joins TRBV9 to TRBJ2-5, with 12 bases identical to TRBD2. The CDR3 covers 15 residues. The V and J ends lost 1 base and 2 bases, in that order; junction bases with no gene match: 0. CDR1 and CDR2 (germline): SGDLS, YYNGEE. The CDR3 spells CASSVTSGGQETQYF. CDR3 DNA sequence: TGTGCCAGCAGCGTAACTAGCGGGGGGCAAGAGACCCAGTACTTC.

V gene TRBV2 combines with J gene TRBJ1-5; TRBD1 might be the D (5 bases). The CDR3 extends over 15 amino acids. Germline loops: CDR1 SNHLY, CDR2 FYNNEI. Deletions cut 3 bases from V and 1 base from J, with 10 bases between. For the CDR3, the DNA is TGTGCCAGCAGTGAGGACATTGGGAGCAATCAGCCCCAGCATTTT. Translating gives CASSEDIGSNQPQHF.

This clone has a handful of counts. This chain links TRBV3-1 (or the pseudogene TRBV3-2) with TRBJ2-1, with TRBD2 matching over 7 bases. Germline-derived CDR1 and CDR2 are LGHDT and YNNKEL (reference sequence). Germline trimming cut 2 bases from V and 4 bases from J; bases unmatched to any gene: 5. The CDR3 loop spans 15 amino acids. The CDR3 protein is CASSQTSAFYNEQFF. CDR3 nucleotides: TGTGCCAGCAGCCAAACTAGCGCCTTTTACAATGAGCAGTTCTTC.

The V and J genes are TRBV4-2 and TRBJ2-3, with D hard to call. Per germline, CDR1 LGHNA and CDR2 YNFKEQ. V was shortened by 0 bases and J by 12 bases, with 10 bases between the two germline ends. The CDR3 spans 12 residues. CDR3 sequence: CASSQDRPPQYF. CDR3 nucleotide sequence: TGTGCCAGCAGCCAAGATAGACCCCCCCAGTATTTT.

The genes are TRBV19 and TRBJ1-5; TRBD1 aligns across 9 bases. CDR1 is LNHDA, CDR2 SQIVND, per germline (reference sequence). The CDR3 contains 18 residues. The trim removed 3 bases at V and 6 bases at J, leaving 15 bases unmatched. CDR3 sequence: CASSIGTGYGHRGQPQHF. In DNA form, the CDR3 reads TGTGCCAGTAGTATTGGGACAGGGTACGGCCACCGGGGTCAGCCCCAGCATTTT.

In its sample, this clone was seen a few times. V gene TRBV30 combines with J gene TRBJ2-7, with D perhaps TRBD1 (6 bases). The CDR3 length is 16 residues. Germline V gene sequence: CDR1 GTSNPN, CDR2 SVGIG (reference sequence). The ends were cut back, 5 bases at V and 3 bases at J, with 23 bases in the middle. CDR3 sequence reads: CAWATRGHNKIYEQYF. CDR3 DNA: TGTGCCTGGGCAACAAGGGGACACAACAAGATCTACGAGCAGTACTTC.

J is TRBJ2-3 and V is TRBV6-1, with TRBD2 matching 10 bases. J gave up 4 bases and V 3 bases, and 4 bases lay outside the gene matches. CDR3 length: 15 residues. Germline-derived CDR1 and CDR2 are MNHNS and SASEGT. CDR3 DNA: TGTGCCAGCAGTGAGCTAGCGGGAGACTCAGATACGCAGTATTTT. Translating gives CASSELAGDSDTQYF.

CDR3 sequence (DNA): TGTGCCAGCAGTTTAATCCCGAACAGATTTTCGCAGTATTTT. Translating gives CASSLIPNRFSQYF. The genes are TRBV27 and TRBJ2-3; the D is unclear. Trimming pared 2 bases from V and 10 bases from J, leaving 16 bases between. CDR1 is MNHEY and CDR2 is SMNVEV in the germline V gene (reference sequence). The CDR3 is made up of 14 amino acids.

This clone has only a few counts. V gene TRBV4-2 combines with J gene TRBJ2-7; D is unclear. The CDR3 loop spans 16 amino acids. Per germline, CDR1 LGHNA and CDR2 YNFKEQ. Trimming stripped 0 bases from V and 0 bases from J, with 12 bases between. This CDR3 reads CASSQDQVSPSYEQYF. CDR3 in DNA: TGTGCCAGCAGCCAAGATCAGGTGTCCCCCTCCTACGAGCAGTACTTC.

The chain employs TRBV2 and TRBJ2-5, with D perhaps TRBD2 (6 bases). The germline CDR1 and CDR2 sequences are SNHLY and FYNNEI. V dropped 6 bases and J dropped 5 bases, with 10 bases sitting between them. The CDR3 covers 12 residues. The CDR3: CASRDSGETQYF. In DNA form, the CDR3 reads TGTGCCAGCAGGGATAGCGGTGAGACCCAGTACTTC.

The gene calls are TRBV29-1 and TRBJ1-1, with D maybe TRBD1 (5 bases). Germline CDR1 is SQVTM and CDR2 is ANQGSEA. The CDR3 spans 13 residues. With 3 bases removed from V and 5 bases from J, the gap between germline ends came to 13 bases. The CDR3 nucleotides are TGCAGCGTTGAGGGTCGGGGGGGAACTGAAGCTTTCTTT. This sequence encodes CSVEGRGGTEAFF.

The rearrangement joins TRBV7-9 to TRBJ1-3; no definite D call. Trimming removed 5 bases at V and 0 bases at J, with 11 bases between. This CDR3 is built from 15 residues. Germline V gene lookup returns CDR1 SEHNR and CDR2 FQNEAQ (reference sequence). CDR3 coding DNA: TGTGCCAGCAGCCCCCGGGGATTCTCTGGAAACACCATATATTTT. The encoded protein is CASSPRGFSGNTIYF.

The rearrangement links TRBV12-3 or TRBV12-4 to TRBJ2-7; D might be TRBD2 (5 bases). Trimming took off 9 bases at V and 3 bases at J, with 15 bases between the two ends. The CDR3 contains 13 residues. The CDR3: CASRGSGIYEQYF. The CDR3 DNA sequence: TGTGCCAGTAGAGGGTCTGGGATCTACGAGCAGTACTTC.

The chain is built from TRBV6-5 and TRBJ1-4; 9 bases are shared with TRBD1. Per the germline V gene, CDR1 is MNHEY and CDR2 is SVGAGI. Trimming removed 2 bases from V and 3 bases from J; junction bases left unmatched: 4. There are 16 residues in the CDR3. The CDR3, as DNA: TGTGCCAGCAGTTACACATGGACAGGGGCTAATGAAAAACTGTTTTTT. Its translation: CASSYTWTGANEKLFF.

This clone has only one observation. The J gene is TRBJ1-4, the V gene TRBV7-9; tentative D call: TRBD1 (5 bases). The V gene lost 1 base and the J gene lost 8 bases, with 17 bases spanning the gap. The CDR3 loop spans 16 amino acids. Germline V lookup: CDR1 SEHNR, CDR2 FQNEAQ (reference sequence). The CDR3 loop reads CASSLGGSGAGEKLFF. The CDR3 DNA sequence: TGTGCCAGCAGCTTAGGCGGTTCTGGGGCAGGCGAAAAACTGTTTTTT.

The chain combines TRBV30 with TRBJ1-5; 7 positions agree with TRBD1. This CDR3 has 13 residues. Germline-derived CDR1 and CDR2 are GTSNPN and SVGIG (reference sequence). Germline trimming cut 5 bases from V and 1 base from J; bases unmatched to any gene: 2. This CDR3 is CAWSQGSNQPQHF. DNA for the CDR3: TGTGCCTGGTCACAGGGGAGCAATCAGCCCCAGCATTTT.

This rearrangement joins TRBV5-1 to TRBJ2-3, with 9 bases fitting TRBD2. V gave up 3 bases and J gave up 2 bases; unmatched junction bases: 7. The germline V gene has CDR1 SGHRS and CDR2 YFSETQ. There are 16 residues in the CDR3. CDR3 in DNA: TGCGCCAGCAGCTCCTCTAGCGGGGCGACCACAGATACGCAGTATTTT. This sequence encodes CASSSSSGATTDTQYF.

V is TRBV5-1 and J is TRBJ2-1; TRBD2 matches at 11 bases. The CDR3 consists of 15 residues. The germline CDR1 and CDR2 sequences are SGHRS and YFSETQ. V was pared by 5 bases and J by 2 bases, with 3 bases of the junction left unmatched. CDR3 protein: CASRETSGAYNEQFF. CDR3 in DNA: TGCGCCAGCAGAGAGACTAGCGGGGCCTACAATGAGCAGTTCTTC.

Here the CDR3 reads CASSPTGGVGYTF. In DNA, the CDR3 is TGCGCCAGCAGCCCCACAGGGGGTGTTGGCTACACCTTC. V usage is TRBV5-1 and J usage is TRBJ1-2, with 8 bases aligning to TRBD1. Germline V lookup: CDR1 SGHRS, CDR2 YFSETQ. With 4 bases clipped from V and 7 bases from J, the junction kept 6 bases outside the gene matches. The CDR3 sequence is 13 residues long.

J is TRBJ2-3 and V is TRBV15, with 14 bases identical to TRBD2. V dropped 3 bases and J dropped 3; count of bases not matched to a gene: 5. This CDR3 has 17 amino acids. Germline assignment: CDR1 LNHNV and CDR2 YYDKDF (reference sequence). In DNA form, the CDR3 reads TGTGCCACCAGCAGTGGACTAGCGGGAGGAAGGACAGATACGCAGTATTTT. Translating gives CATSSGLAGGRTDTQYF.

The chain carries TRBV4-1 and TRBJ1-4; D is unresolved. The CDR3 extends over 15 amino acids. Looked up from germline, CDR1 is MGHRA and CDR2 is YSYEKL. V was clipped by 1 base and J by 7 bases, with 13 bases between them. The CDR3 reads CASSQGAGNFEKLFF. The CDR3 DNA follows: TGCGCCAGCAGCCAAGGAGCCGGGAATTTTGAAAAACTGTTTTTT.

The chain employs TRBV6-6 and TRBJ2-7; a weak D match, TRBD2 (5 bases). Germline V gene lookup returns CDR1 MNHNY and CDR2 SVGAGI (reference sequence). V shed 7 bases and J shed 5 bases, with 12 bases lying between them. CDR3 length equals 12 residues. CDR3 residues: CASIREGNEQYF. DNA of the CDR3: TGTGCCAGCATCCGAGAGGGCAACGAGCAGTACTTC.